This entry describes one TCR beta chain. Its antigen remains unidentified. 5' RACE with UMI labels generated the TRB cDNA libraries. From the 5' RACE reads, TCRdb lists one entry per CDR3 protein and no DNA. The table counts about 80,000 distinct CDR3 sequences; around 1.5% lies in the top ten. The CDR3 is made up of 12 amino acids. CDR1 is SNHLY, CDR2 FYNNEI, per germline. The sample is drawn from a study of CXCR3-negative and CXCR3-positive naive CD8 T cells. Study-level background: About 140 million TRB reads were obtained in total, which works out to about 1.5 +/- 0.3 million per library.

The study, taken as a whole, reports: CXCR3-positive naive cells carried more hydrophobic TRB CDR3s than CXCR3-negative ones.

This receptor was obtained from a human donor in good health. Some clones in this sample may be carry-over from other donors' samples. V gene TRBV2 combines with J gene TRBJ1-2. Sample: naive CXCR3- CD8+ T cells from blood. The subset denotes: CD45RO-CCR7+CD27+CD95- naive CD8+ T cells lacking CXCR3 (TNR3-). The CDR3 region is CARRGIGGGYTF. Using reference TRBV2 and TRBJ1-2 for the parts outside the CDR3, the full variable domain is EPEVTQTPSHQVTQMGQEVILRCVPISNHLYFYWYRQILGQKVEFLVSFYNNEISEKSEIFDDQFSVERPDGSNFTLKIRSTKLEDSAMYFCARRGIGGGYTFGSGTRLTVV.